This is a list of T cell receptor beta chains from one sample in a study of molecular identifiers for immune sequencing clone quantification. MiXCR was run by TCRdb on the PCR reads, yielding one entry per CDR3 protein. Of over 90,000 distinct CDR3 sequences listed, 35% are singletons. The material sequenced was naive CD8+ T cells from blood, with Jurkat cell RNA spiked in. All receptors derive from a human donor in good health. Some libraries in this study had Jurkat cell RNA spiked in. CDR3s leave out the opening cysteine and the closing phenylalanine or tryptophan. D genes are given only for firm matches. A row's size may be missing; if present it is once, few, many or a size class.

v_gene	d_gene	abundance	j_gene	CDR3aa
TRBV28	TRBD2	NA	TRBJ2-7	ASNLREGSYEQY
TRBV4-1	NA	NA	TRBJ1-5	ASRRNDRDAHLPLH
TRBV27	NA	NA	TRBJ2-3	ASGLVNPLAPDTQY
TRBV19	NA	few	TRBJ2-2	ASSISGSGELF
TRBV5-1	NA	many	TRBJ2-7	ASSLEPYEQY
TRBV7-9	NA	many	TRBJ2-7	ASSPPDKYEQY
TRBV9	NA	many	TRBJ2-7	ASSSGPYEQY
TRBV10-3	NA	NA	TRBJ2-7	AISDNYEQY
TRBV7-3	NA	once	TRBJ2-3	ASSLYLSAGASDTQY
TRBV25-1	NA	NA	TRBJ2-7	ASSLSRIYEQY
TRBV11-2	TRBD2	few	TRBJ2-4	ASSWGGLASPKNIQY
TRBV6-2/TRBV6-3	NA	NA	TRBJ1-5	ASKDLSNQPLH
TRBV19	TRBD1	many	TRBJ1-1	ASSIDRRQGVIAEAF
TRBV4-1	TRBD1	NA	TRBJ2-7	ASSQVGGTGGYEQY
TRBV5-7	NA	NA	TRBJ2-5	ASSLIRGGGKETQY
TRBV3-1	NA	few	TRBJ2-3	ASSQEGVPPTDTQY
TRBV19	NA	NA	TRBJ1-5	ASSLGVGYSNQPQH
TRBV5-3	NA	NA	TRBJ2-5	ASSLDGRYQETQN
TRBV24-1	NA	NA	TRBJ2-1	ATSDMRYNEQF
TRBV20-1	NA	NA	TRBJ2-5	SAREEVGASQY
TRBV7-9	NA	NA	TRBJ2-7	ASTPGYEQY
TRBV7-2	TRBD2	many	TRBJ2-3	ASSLWTRSLTDTQY
TRBV6-1	TRBD2	many	TRBJ2-4	ASSEIAGTRSNIQY